Below, 21 T cell receptor beta chains from the same sample are listed, as sequenced in a study of blood T cell repertoires in COVID-19. The assay was immunoSEQ multiplex PCR, and TCRdb's table has in-frame clones only and misses some. The data contain some 320,000 clones, approximately 91% of them singletons. Sequenced sample: PBMCs or T cells enriched from blood (not recorded which). The receptor set was obtained from a woman in her thirties who had been exposed to COVID-19.

The chain joins TRBV9 to TRBJ2-3; D unresolved. CDR1 is SGDLS, CDR2 YYNGEE, per germline. V lost 0 bases and J 7 bases, leaving 15 bases between the germline ends. The CDR3 runs 15 residues. CDR3 sequence reads: CASSVDTLGSYTQYF. CDR3 bases: TGTGCCAGCAGCGTAGACACCCTTGGTTCGTATACGCAGTATTTT.

The chain couples TRBV5-1 to TRBJ2-6; no firm D call. V lost 4 bases to trimming and J lost 0 bases, with 17 bases between them. The germline V gene encodes CDR1 SGHRS and CDR2 YFSETQ. The CDR3 loop spans 18 amino acids. The CDR3 DNA reads TGCGCCAGCAGCGCTTCAGGTTTTTCCTCCTCTGGGGCCAACGTCCTGACTTTC. Translated, it gives CASSASGFSSSGANVLTF.

The sample holds a few counts of this clone. The chain joins TRBV6-6 to TRBJ2-7, with 7 bases matching TRBD1. There are 16 residues in the CDR3. Trimming at V came to 7 bases and at J to 2 bases, leaving 14 bases not matched to a gene. Per the germline V gene, CDR1 is MNHNY and CDR2 is SVGAGI (reference sequence). CDR3 in amino acids: CASTVLGGQTTYEQYF. CDR3 bases: TGTGCCAGCACCGTACTTGGGGGACAGACGACCTACGAGCAGTACTTC.

The J gene is TRBJ2-7, the V gene TRBV5-4; D is possibly TRBD1 (5 bases). This CDR3 spans 14 amino acids. V was clipped by 3 bases and J by 5 bases, with 15 bases between them. The germline CDR1 and CDR2 sequences are SGHNT and YYREEE (reference sequence). CDR3 sequence (DNA): TGTGCCAGCAGCTCACCCGGACACTTCGACGAGCAGTACTTC. This translates into CASSSPGHFDEQYF.

The chain joins TRBV11-2 to TRBJ1-4, with 9 positions matching TRBD1. Trimming removed 2 bases from V and 10 bases from J; junction bases left unmatched: 11. This CDR3 is 16 amino acids long. Per the germline V gene, CDR1 is SGHAT and CDR2 is FQNNGV. The CDR3 protein is CASSLSPQGAKGKLFF. The CDR3 nucleotides are TGTGCCAGCAGCTTAAGTCCACAGGGGGCTAAGGGAAAACTGTTTTTT.

In its sample, this clone was seen once. The chain carries TRBV3-1 (or the pseudogene TRBV3-2) and TRBJ2-1; TRBD2 aligns across 10 bases. V was clipped by 0 bases and J by 5 bases; unmatched bases: 7. CDR3 length: 17 amino acids. CDR1 is LGHDT and CDR2 is YNNKEL in the germline V gene (reference sequence). CDR3 nucleotide sequence: TGTGCCAGCAGCCAAGATGAGGCTAGCGGGGGCAACAATGAGCAGTTCTTC. Translating it yields CASSQDEASGGNNEQFF.

The rearrangement uses TRBV7-9 and TRBJ1-2, with a weak D call TRBD1 (6 bases). CDR1 SEHNR and CDR2 FQNEAQ come from the germline V gene (reference sequence). V was trimmed by 4 bases and J by 8 bases, leaving 23 bases between them. There are 16 residues in the CDR3. CDR3 residues: CASSSPSIRGGRGYTF. The CDR3 bases are TGTGCCAGCAGCTCCCCATCTATCAGAGGGGGACGCGGCTACACCTTC. The entire variable domain, with the rest obtained from reference TRBV7-9 and TRBJ1-2, is as follows: DTGVSQNPRHKITKRGQNVTFRCDPISEHNRLYWYRQTLGQGPEFLTYFQNEAQLEKSRLLSDRFSAERPKGSFSTLEIQRTEQGDSAMYLCASSSPSIRGGRGYTFGSGTRLTVV.

The rearrangement uses TRBV6-1 and TRBJ1-5; D gene ambiguous. The CDR3 is 14 residues long. The germline gives CDR1 MNHNS, CDR2 SASEGT. Trimming removed 2 bases from V and 3 bases from J, with 8 bases in between. CDR3 loop: CASSERGINQPQHF. The CDR3 DNA sequence: TGTGCCAGCAGTGAACGGGGTATCAATCAGCCCCAGCATTTT.

The rearrangement links TRBV2 to TRBJ2-5; 13 bases line up with TRBD2. V shed 5 bases and J 2 bases; nucleotides not matched to a gene: 5. The CDR3 runs to 16 residues. The germline gives CDR1 SNHLY, CDR2 FYNNEI. The CDR3 reads CASSRTSGGVQETQYF. The CDR3 DNA follows: TGTGCCAGCAGTCGGACTAGCGGGGGCGTACAAGAGACCCAGTACTTC.

V gene TRBV7-9 combines with J gene TRBJ2-5; 8 bases line up with TRBD2. CDR3 length: 15 amino acids. V lost 1 base and J lost 5; bases outside the gene matches: 6. CDR1 is SEHNR and CDR2 is FQNEAQ in the germline V gene (reference sequence). In DNA form, the CDR3 reads TGTGCCAGCAGCTTAGGGACTAGCCTCGTGGAGACCCAGTACTTC. This gives the protein CASSLGTSLVETQYF.

The table lists this clone with a count of one. The chain employs TRBV5-4 and TRBJ1-1; D unclear. The germline gives CDR1 SGHNT, CDR2 YYREEE (reference sequence). The CDR3 totals 15 residues. V dropped 3 bases and J dropped 3 bases, with 15 bases sitting between them. The CDR3 bases are TGTGCCAGCAGCTCTACGGGAGGAGGGCACACTGAAGCTTTCTTT. Protein sequence: CASSSTGGGHTEAFF.

The rearrangement joins TRBV5-1 to TRBJ1-1; perhaps TRBD1 as D (6 bases). From germline, CDR1 is SGHRS and CDR2 YFSETQ. The CDR3 loop spans 15 amino acids. Trimming stripped 3 bases from V and 2 bases from J, with 14 bases between. DNA for the CDR3: TGCGCCAGCAGCTACTTTGGACAGTTAAACACTGAAGCTTTCTTT. Its protein product is CASSYFGQLNTEAFF.

This rearrangement joins TRBV5-5 to TRBJ2-7; TRBD1 matches 8 bases. The CDR3 is 14 amino acids. Germline V gene data show CDR1 as SGHKS and CDR2 as YYEKEE (reference sequence). Trimming took 4 bases from V and 2 from J; bases not matched to a gene: 5. The CDR3 here is CASSPRDRPYEQYF. The CDR3 region has the DNA TGTGCCAGCAGCCCCCGGGACAGGCCCTACGAGCAGTACTTC.

The rearrangement uses TRBV12-3 or TRBV12-4 and TRBJ2-5; D is ambiguous. The V gene lost 4 bases and the J gene lost 2 bases, with 8 bases spanning the gap. The CDR3 totals 13 residues. CDR3 region: CASSYRDQETQYF. The CDR3 coding sequence is TGTGCCAGCAGTTACAGAGATCAAGAGACCCAGTACTTC.

The chain has TRBV9 and TRBJ1-3, with a tentative D call TRBD1 (5 bases). The CDR3 loop spans 17 amino acids. From germline, CDR1 is SGDLS and CDR2 YYNGEE. Trimming removed 3 bases at V and 3 bases at J, with 19 bases between. Written as DNA, the CDR3 is TGTGCCAGCAGCGGATTGCCGGCGGGGGGGTATGGAAACACCATATATTTT. Residues: CASSGLPAGGYGNTIYF.

The chain carries TRBV7-8 and TRBJ1-4; perhaps TRBD1 as D (6 bases). CDR1 is SGHVS, CDR2 FQNEAQ, per germline. Trimming pared 5 bases from V and 4 bases from J, leaving 14 bases between. CDR3 length: 15 residues. This CDR3 reads CASSPRGLVNEKLFF. DNA for the CDR3: TGTGCCAGCAGCCCAAGGGGGTTGGTTAATGAAAAACTGTTTTTT.

V usage is TRBV13 and J usage is TRBJ1-2; 7 bases are shared with TRBD1. The CDR3 runs to 14 residues. The germline V gene encodes CDR1 PRHDT and CDR2 FYEKMQ (reference sequence). With 7 bases clipped from V and 0 bases from J, the junction kept 5 bases outside the gene matches. In DNA, the CDR3 is TGTGCCAGCAACAGGGGTTCTTCTAACTATGGCTACACCTTC. Protein product: CASNRGSSNYGYTF.

The chain couples TRBV6-5 to TRBJ2-7; D is perhaps TRBD1 (5 bases). In germline, CDR1 is MNHEY, CDR2 SVGAGI. The V and J ends lost 0 bases and 2 bases respectively, with 11 bases between them. The CDR3 is made up of 15 amino acids. The CDR3 loop is CASSYSARQPYEQYF. CDR3 nucleotides: TGTGCCAGCAGTTACTCAGCCCGACAGCCCTACGAGCAGTACTTC.

The rearrangement links TRBV19 to TRBJ2-3; 8 bases are shared with TRBD2. V shed 3 bases, J shed 5 bases, and the junction held 4 bases outside the gene matches. CDR3 size: 14 residues. Germline CDR1 LNHDA, CDR2 SQIVND (reference sequence). The chain's CDR3 is CASSIAGGLDTQYF. The CDR3 DNA is TGTGCCAGTAGTATCGCGGGGGGACTAGATACGCAGTATTTT.

The chain uses TRBV4-3 and TRBJ1-5; 8 positions match TRBD1. The CDR3 consists of 14 residues. Germline V CDR1 and CDR2: LGHNA, YSLEER. The ends lost 0 bases at V and 6 bases at J; junction bases unmatched: 1. The chain's CDR3 is CASSQDRGRQPQHF. The CDR3, as DNA: TGCGCCAGCAGCCAAGACAGGGGGCGTCAGCCCCAGCATTTT.

The V and J genes are TRBV27 and TRBJ2-1; 9 positions agree with TRBD2. Germline V CDR1 and CDR2: MNHEY, SMNVEV (reference sequence). Unmatched junction bases numbered 8, after V lost 5 bases and J lost 0 bases. The CDR3 runs 17 residues. Here the CDR3 reads CASSPYLAGVSYNEQFF. CDR3 nucleotide sequence: TGTGCCAGCAGTCCGTACTTAGCGGGGGTCTCCTACAATGAGCAGTTCTTC.